Given below is one TCR beta chain in context. The antigen it binds to is not known. Qualities for individual bases were not recorded, and no much larger clone is one base off. This entry belongs to a study of beta chain features in type 1 diabetes (dated by TCRdb to 2016 to 2019). Regarding the complete study: Mean age, gender distribution, total cell number and subset yield were not different between patients and healthy donors. Across all samples, some 99 million sorted cells were examined, and cell number per subset correlated strongly with RNA yield. The study compared TCRB repertoires of sorted circulating CD4+ T cell subsets between recently diagnosed type 1 diabetes patients and matched healthy donors. Whereas all 28 donors provided naive and central memory subsets, regulatory and stem cell-like memory subsets were isolated from just 8 patients and about eight healthy donors.

The germline V end is reduced by 5 bases and the J end by 4 bases; junction bases left unmatched: 10. From a lookup of the germline V gene (reference sequence), CDR1 and CDR2 are SEHNR and FQNEAQ. The CDR3 covers 16 residues, taking in both the cysteine and the phenylalanine. CDR3 DNA only is kept here, 48 bases in frame from base 1. The entire isolated RNA was reverse transcribed using the High Capacity cDNA Reverse Transcription Kit, and thus expressed TCRB transcripts were sequenced. Naive, central memory and regulatory T cell samples underwent deep immunoSEQ sequencing, averaging about 3.57 million total reads per sample. Sorted cells were lysed in RLT buffer, and RNA was extracted using DNase-treated RNeasy Micro or Mini kits according to cell number. Each cell subset was processed separately to prevent cross-contamination, with patient and healthy donor samples processed together. The immunoSEQ multiplex PCR was used to amplify TCRB sequences from cDNA, yielding 87-bp fragments that span the CDR3 region. Amplicons were sequenced on the Illumina HiSeq platform. The paper's processing steps were these. Synthetic template baselines were used to correct PCR bias computationally, reads within Hamming distance 2 were collapsed together, and singletons that could not be merged were discarded. Reads were aligned against IMGT so that V, D and J genes, CDR3 length and insertions or deletions at six rearrangement sites could be assigned. Within each subset, clonotype counts were normalized to sorted cell number, and only after that were true diversity and Gini coefficients computed with the tcR R package. Repertoire sharing was quantified using the overlap coefficient calculated on TCRB nucleotide sequences. This is the immuneACCESS table as TCRdb keeps it, with only in-frame sequences that have V and J called. A part of the clones is gone; compared with another copy, unresolved V genes explain less than half, and the rest is unexplained. V and J calls and clone size are given by that table; D and trimming were obtained from the DNA. The sample table lists under 200,000 clones, roughly 9.1% of them with a count of one. In total, the top ten clones hold roughly 2.5% of the sample.

From each donor, a single peripheral blood sample of 100 to 150 mL on average was drawn into heparinised tubes. Using a panel that included CD45RO, CCR7, CD25, CD127, CD95 and CD27, naive, central memory, regulatory and stem cell-like memory CD4+ T cells were sorted on a BD FACSAria II. All sorted populations exceeded 98% purity. PBMCs were isolated right away by Lymphoprep density gradient centrifugation and were stained directly, without culture. To minimize batch effects, samples were stained and sorted in pairs, one healthy donor with one patient per experiment. Results the study describes overall, beyond this receptor: Because the HLA sub-analyses included only small numbers of individuals, any influence of HLA type on TCRB rearrangement was left unresolved. Sequencing cDNA rather than genomic DNA could over-represent highly expressing activated cells, although activation and CD3 levels did not differ between groups. Fewer insertions and more nucleotide deletions at VDJ recombination sites were observed in patients with type 1 diabetes, implying thymic rearrangement abnormalities. Type 1 diabetes patients showed a moderate but significant shortening of TCRB CDR3 length in all four CD4+ subsets. Naive, central memory and regulatory TCRB repertoires appeared more similar among patients than among healthy donors. PCR might favor shorter templates, but patient and control samples were amplified and corrected together, so any skew would affect both groups equally.

Sequencing was performed on central memory CD4+ T cells from blood. This chain is built from TRBV7-9 and TRBJ1-2; TRBD1 lines up with 10 middle nucleotides. The TCR sequence derives from a woman under 30 in good health. The CDR3 is CASSGAGTGEIYGYTF. Here is the DNA: TGTGCCAGCAGCGGCGCCGGGACAGGGGAAATCTATGGCTACACCTTC.